The present T cell receptor beta chain was sequenced within a study of blood T cell repertoires in COVID-19. As for the study in general: Acute-phase and convalescent COVID-19 samples originated in the United States, Italy and Spain. In each case, the material was cDNA or gDNA derived from T cells, B-cell-depleted T cells, or PBMCs.

Trimming stripped 11 bases from V and 0 bases from J, with 15 bases between. Germline assignment: CDR1 LNHDA and CDR2 SQIVND (reference sequence). The CDR3 consists of 14 residues. Under the authors' procedure: Reference gene primers were amplified, and this amplification served to estimate nucleated cell counts. TCRdb's table, derived via immunoSEQ multiplex PCR, lists solely in-frame clones and lacks some. From that table come the V and J calls and clone size; the DNA was used to work out D and trimming. The data contain some 210,000 clones, about 90% of them singletons. The V gene is TRBV19, the J gene TRBJ2-3; D is undetermined. Material: peripheral blood. The sequence derives from a man younger than 40 with acute or convalescent COVID-19. CDR3 loop: CAVGRDSSTDTQYF. DNA for the CDR3: TGTGCCGTCGGTCGAGATTCTAGCACAGATACGCAGTATTTT.